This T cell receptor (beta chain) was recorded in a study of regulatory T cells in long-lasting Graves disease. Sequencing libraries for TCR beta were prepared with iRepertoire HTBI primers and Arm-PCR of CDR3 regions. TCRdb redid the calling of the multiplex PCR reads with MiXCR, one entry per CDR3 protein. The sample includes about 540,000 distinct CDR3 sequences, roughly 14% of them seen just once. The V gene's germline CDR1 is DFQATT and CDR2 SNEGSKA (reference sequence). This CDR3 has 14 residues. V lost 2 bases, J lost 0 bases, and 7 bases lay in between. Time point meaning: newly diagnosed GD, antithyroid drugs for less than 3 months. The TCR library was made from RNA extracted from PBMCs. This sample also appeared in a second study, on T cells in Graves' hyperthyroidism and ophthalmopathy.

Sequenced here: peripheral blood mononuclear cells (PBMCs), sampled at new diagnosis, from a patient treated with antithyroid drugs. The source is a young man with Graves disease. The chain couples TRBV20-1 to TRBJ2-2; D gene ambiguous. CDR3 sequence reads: CSARQTSNTGELFF. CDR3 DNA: TGCAGTGCTAGACAGACTTCGAACACCGGGGAGCTGTTTTTT.